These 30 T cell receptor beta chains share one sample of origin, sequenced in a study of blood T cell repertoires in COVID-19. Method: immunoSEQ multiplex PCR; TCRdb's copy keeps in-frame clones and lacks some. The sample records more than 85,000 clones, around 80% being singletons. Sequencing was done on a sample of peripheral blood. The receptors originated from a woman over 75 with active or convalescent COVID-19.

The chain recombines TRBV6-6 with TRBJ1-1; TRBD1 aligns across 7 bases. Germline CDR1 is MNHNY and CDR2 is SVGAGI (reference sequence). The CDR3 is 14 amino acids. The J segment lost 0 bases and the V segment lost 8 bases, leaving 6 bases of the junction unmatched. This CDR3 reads CASRQGLMNTEAFF. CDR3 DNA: TGTGCCAGCCGACAGGGACTCATGAACACTGAAGCTTTCTTT.

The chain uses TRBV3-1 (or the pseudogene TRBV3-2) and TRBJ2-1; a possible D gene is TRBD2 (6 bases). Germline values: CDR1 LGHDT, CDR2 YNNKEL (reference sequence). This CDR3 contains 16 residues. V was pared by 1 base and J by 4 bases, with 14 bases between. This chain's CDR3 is CASSQGGASVYNEQFF. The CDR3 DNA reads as TGTGCCAGCAGCCAAGGGGGAGCTAGCGTTTACAATGAGCAGTTCTTC.

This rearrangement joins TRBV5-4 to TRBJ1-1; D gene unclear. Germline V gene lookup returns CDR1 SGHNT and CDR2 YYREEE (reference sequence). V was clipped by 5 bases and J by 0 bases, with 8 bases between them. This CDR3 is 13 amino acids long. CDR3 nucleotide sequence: TGTGCCAGCAGTTCAGACATGAACACTGAAGCTTTCTTT. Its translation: CASSSDMNTEAFF.

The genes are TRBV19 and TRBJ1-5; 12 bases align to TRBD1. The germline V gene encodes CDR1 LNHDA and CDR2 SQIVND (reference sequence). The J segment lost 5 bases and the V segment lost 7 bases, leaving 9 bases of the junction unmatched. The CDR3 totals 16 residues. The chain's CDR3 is CASTSRDRGHDQPQHF. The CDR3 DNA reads TGTGCCAGTACTTCGCGGGACAGGGGGCACGATCAGCCCCAGCATTTT.

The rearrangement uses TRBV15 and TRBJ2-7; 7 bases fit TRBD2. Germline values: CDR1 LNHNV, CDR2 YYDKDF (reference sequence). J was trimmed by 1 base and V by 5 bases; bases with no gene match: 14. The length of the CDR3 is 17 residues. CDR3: CATSGGFWSSGSYEQYF. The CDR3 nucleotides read TGTGCCACCAGCGGAGGTTTTTGGTCTAGCGGTTCCTACGAGCAGTACTTC.

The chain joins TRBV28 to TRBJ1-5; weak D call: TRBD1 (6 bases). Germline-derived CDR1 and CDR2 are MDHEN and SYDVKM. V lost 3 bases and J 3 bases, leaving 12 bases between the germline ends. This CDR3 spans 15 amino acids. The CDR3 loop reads CASSLRDRINQPQHF. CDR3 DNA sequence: TGTGCCAGCAGTTTGAGAGACAGGATCAATCAGCCCCAGCATTTT.

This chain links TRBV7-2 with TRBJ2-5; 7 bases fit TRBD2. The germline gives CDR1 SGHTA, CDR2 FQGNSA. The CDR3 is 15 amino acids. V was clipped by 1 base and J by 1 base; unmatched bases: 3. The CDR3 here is CASSLGAGAQETQYF. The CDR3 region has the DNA TGTGCCAGCAGCTTAGGGGCGGGAGCCCAAGAGACCCAGTACTTC.

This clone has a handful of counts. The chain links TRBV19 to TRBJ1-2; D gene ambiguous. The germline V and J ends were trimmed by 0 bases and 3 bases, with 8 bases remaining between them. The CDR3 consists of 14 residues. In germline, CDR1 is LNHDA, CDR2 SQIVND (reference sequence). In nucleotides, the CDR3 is TGTGCCAGTAGTATAGAGAACGGGTACTATGGCTACACCTTC. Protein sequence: CASSIENGYYGYTF.

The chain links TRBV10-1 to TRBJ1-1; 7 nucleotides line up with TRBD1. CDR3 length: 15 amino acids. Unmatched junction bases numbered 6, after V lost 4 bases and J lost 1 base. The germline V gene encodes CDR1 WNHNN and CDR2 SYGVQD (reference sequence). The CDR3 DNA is TGCGCCAGCAGTGTGGGGGGACAGAAGAACACTGAAGCTTTCTTT. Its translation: CASSVGGQKNTEAFF.

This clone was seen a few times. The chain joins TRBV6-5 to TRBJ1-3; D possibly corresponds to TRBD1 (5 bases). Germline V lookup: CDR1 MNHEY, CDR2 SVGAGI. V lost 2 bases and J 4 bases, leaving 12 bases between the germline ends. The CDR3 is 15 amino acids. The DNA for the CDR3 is TGTGCCAGCAGTTACCTGGGGGGGAAAGGAAACACCATATATTTT. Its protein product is CASSYLGGKGNTIYF.

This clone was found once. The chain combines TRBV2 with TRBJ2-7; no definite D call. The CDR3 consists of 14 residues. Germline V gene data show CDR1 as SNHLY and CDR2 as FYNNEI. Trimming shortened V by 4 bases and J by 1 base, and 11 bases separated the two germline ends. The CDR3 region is CASSVGGPSYEQYF. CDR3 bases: TGTGCCAGCAGTGTAGGCGGCCCTTCCTACGAGCAGTACTTC.

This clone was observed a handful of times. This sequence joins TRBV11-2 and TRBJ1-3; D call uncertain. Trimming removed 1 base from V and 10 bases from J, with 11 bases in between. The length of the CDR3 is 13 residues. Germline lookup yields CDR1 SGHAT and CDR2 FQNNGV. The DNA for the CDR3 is TGTGCCAGCAGCTTAGGCCCCACCGCGACCATATATTTT. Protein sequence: CASSLGPTATIYF. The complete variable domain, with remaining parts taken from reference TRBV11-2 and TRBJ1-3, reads EAGVAQSPRYKIIEKRQSVAFWCNPISGHATLYWYQQILGQGPKLLIQFQNNGVVDDSQLPKDRFSAERLKGVDSTLKIQPAKLEDSAVYLCASSLGPTATIYFGEGSWLTVV.

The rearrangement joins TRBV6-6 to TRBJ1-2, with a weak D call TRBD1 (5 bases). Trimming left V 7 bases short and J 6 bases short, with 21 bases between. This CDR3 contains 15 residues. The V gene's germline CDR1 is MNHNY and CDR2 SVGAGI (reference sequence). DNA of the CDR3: TGTGCCAGCACCCCTGTCGGGGGGGGATTGCATGGCTACACCTTC. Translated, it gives CASTPVGGGLHGYTF.

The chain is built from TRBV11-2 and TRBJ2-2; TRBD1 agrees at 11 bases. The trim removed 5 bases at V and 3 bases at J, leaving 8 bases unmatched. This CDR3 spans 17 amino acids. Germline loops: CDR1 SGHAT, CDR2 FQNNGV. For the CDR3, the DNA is TGTGCCAGCAGCCCGCCAGGACAGGGGGCCGACACCGGGGAGCTGTTTTTT. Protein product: CASSPPGQGADTGELFF.

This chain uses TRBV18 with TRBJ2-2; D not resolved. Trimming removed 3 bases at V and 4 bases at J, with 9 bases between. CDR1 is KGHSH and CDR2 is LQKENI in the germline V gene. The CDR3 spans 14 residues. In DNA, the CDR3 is TGTGCCAGCTCACCGTTCCCGGGCACCGGGGAGCTGTTTTTT. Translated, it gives CASSPFPGTGELFF. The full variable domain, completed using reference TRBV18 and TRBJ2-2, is NAGVMQNPRHLVRRRGQEARLRCSPMKGHSHVYWYRQLPEEGLKFMVYLQKENIIDESGMPKERFSAEFPKEGPSILRIQQVVRGDSAAYFCASSPFPGTGELFFGEGSRLTVL.

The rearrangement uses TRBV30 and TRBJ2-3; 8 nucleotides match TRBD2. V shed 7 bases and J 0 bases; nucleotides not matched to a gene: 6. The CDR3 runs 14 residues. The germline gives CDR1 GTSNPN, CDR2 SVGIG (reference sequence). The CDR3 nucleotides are TGTGCCTCCAATAGCGGGGTAAGCACAGATACGCAGTATTTT. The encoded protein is CASNSGVSTDTQYF.

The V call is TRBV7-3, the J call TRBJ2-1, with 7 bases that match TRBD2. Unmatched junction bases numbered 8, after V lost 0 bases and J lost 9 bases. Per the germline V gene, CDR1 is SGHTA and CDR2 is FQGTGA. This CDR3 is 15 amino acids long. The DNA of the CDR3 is TGTGCCAGCAGCTTAACGGGAGGGCCAACTGCTGAGCAGTTCTTC. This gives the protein CASSLTGGPTAEQFF.

The CDR3 reads CASSLTPSGRLTDTQYF. The CDR3 DNA is TGTGCCAGCAGCTTAACGCCTAGCGGGAGACTTACAGATACGCAGTATTTT. The chain has TRBV7-3 and TRBJ2-3; 10 bases fit TRBD2. The trim removed 0 bases at V and 3 bases at J, leaving 6 bases unmatched. From germline, CDR1 is SGHTA and CDR2 FQGTGA. CDR3 length: 17 residues.

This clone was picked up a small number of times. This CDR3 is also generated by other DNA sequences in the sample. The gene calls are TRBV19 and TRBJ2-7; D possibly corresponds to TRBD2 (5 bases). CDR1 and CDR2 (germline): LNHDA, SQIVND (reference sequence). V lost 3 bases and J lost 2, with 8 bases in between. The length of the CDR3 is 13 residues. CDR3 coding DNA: TGTGCCAGTAGTATTGCACTAGCCTACGAGCAGTACTTC. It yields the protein CASSIALAYEQYF.

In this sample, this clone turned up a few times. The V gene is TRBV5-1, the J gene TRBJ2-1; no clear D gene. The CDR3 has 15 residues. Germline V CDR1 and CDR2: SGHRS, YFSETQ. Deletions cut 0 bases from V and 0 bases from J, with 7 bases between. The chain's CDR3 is CASSLAPGSYNEQFF. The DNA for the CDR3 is TGCGCCAGCAGCTTGGCTCCAGGCTCCTACAATGAGCAGTTCTTC.

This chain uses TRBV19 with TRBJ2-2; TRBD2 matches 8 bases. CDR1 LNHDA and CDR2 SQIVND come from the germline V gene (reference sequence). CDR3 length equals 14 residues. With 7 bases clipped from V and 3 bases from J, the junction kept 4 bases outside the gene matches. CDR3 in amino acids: CASKRREDTGELFF. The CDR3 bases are TGTGCCAGTAAGCGGCGGGAGGACACCGGGGAGCTGTTTTTT.

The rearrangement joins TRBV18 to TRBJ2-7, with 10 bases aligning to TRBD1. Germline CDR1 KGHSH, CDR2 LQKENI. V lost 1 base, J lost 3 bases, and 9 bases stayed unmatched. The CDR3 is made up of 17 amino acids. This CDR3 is CASSPQSAGTGVYEQYF. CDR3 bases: TGTGCCAGCTCACCACAATCCGCCGGGACAGGGGTCTACGAGCAGTACTTC.

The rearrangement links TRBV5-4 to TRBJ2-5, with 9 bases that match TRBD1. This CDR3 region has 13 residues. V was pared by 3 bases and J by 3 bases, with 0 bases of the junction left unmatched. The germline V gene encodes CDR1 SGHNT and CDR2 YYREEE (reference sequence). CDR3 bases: TGTGCCAGCAGCTGGACAGGGGAAGAGACCCAGTACTTC. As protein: CASSWTGEETQYF.

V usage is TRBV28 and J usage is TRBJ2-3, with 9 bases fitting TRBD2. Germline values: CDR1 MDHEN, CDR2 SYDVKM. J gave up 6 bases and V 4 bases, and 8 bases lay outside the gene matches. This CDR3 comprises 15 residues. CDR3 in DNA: TGTGCCAGCAGTTCCACGGGGCGGGAGGGCGATACGCAGTATTTT. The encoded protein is CASSSTGREGDTQYF.

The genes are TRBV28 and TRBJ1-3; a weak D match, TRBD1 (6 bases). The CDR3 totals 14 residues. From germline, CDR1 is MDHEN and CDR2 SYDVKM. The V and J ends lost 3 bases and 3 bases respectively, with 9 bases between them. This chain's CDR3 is CASSFPGDGNTIYF. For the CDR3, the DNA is TGTGCCAGCAGTTTTCCAGGGGATGGAAACACCATATATTTT.

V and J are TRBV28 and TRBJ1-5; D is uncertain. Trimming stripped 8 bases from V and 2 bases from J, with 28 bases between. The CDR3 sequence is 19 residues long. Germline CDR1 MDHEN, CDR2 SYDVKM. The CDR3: CASQPGLKRTAVRNQPQHF. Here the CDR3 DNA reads TGTGCCAGCCAACCGGGGTTAAAGAGGACGGCGGTTCGCAATCAGCCCCAGCATTTT.

In nucleotides, the CDR3 is TGTGCCAGCTCACCAGGACACCCAAATGAAAAACTGTTTTTT. It codes for CASSPGHPNEKLFF. The genes are TRBV18 and TRBJ1-4, with D possibly matching TRBD1 (5 bases). The CDR3 is made up of 14 amino acids. V lost 2 bases, J lost 5 bases, and 9 bases lay in between. Germline loops: CDR1 KGHSH, CDR2 LQKENI.

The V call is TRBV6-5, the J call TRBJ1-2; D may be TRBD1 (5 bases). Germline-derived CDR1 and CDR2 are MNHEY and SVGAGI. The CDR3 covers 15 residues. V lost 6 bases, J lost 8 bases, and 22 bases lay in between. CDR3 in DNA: TGTGCCAGCAGATTGCCCCCTGGGCAGGGTTCAGGCTACACCTTC. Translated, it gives CASRLPPGQGSGYTF.

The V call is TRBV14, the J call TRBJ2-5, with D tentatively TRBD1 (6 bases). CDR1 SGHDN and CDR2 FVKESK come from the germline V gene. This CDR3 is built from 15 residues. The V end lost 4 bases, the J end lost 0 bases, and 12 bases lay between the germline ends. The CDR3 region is CASSRPTGYQETQYF. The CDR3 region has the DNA TGTGCCAGCAGCCGCCCAACAGGGTACCAAGAGACCCAGTACTTC.

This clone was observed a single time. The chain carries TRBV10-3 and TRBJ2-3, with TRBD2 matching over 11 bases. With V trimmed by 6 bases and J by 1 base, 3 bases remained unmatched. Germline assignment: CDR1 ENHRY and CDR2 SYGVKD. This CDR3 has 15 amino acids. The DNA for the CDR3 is TGTGCCATCAGGGGACTAGCGGTAGGCACAGATACGCAGTATTTT. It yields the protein CAIRGLAVGTDTQYF.